The present entry profiles one TCR beta chain with its context. These data belong to a study of blood T cell repertoires in COVID-19. With 5 bases clipped from V and 5 bases from J, the junction kept 5 bases outside the gene matches. The length of the CDR3 is 15 residues. CDR1 and CDR2 (germline): SGHTA, FQGNSA. Sequencing was performed with immunoSEQ multiplex PCR; in TCRdb, only in-frame clones are kept and a portion is missing. The sample holds 210,000 or so clones, around 84% seen once. Source material: peripheral blood. The sequence derives from a human donor in a cohort sampled during active COVID-19. This chain uses TRBV7-2 with TRBJ2-2, with 10 positions matching TRBD2. CDR3 in DNA: TGTGCCAGCAGCAGACTAGCGGGTTGGACCGGGGAGCTGTTTTTT. Residues: CASSRLAGWTGELFF.